This T cell receptor beta chain was obtained from a study of blood T cell repertoires in COVID-19. Whole-study context: From the United States, Italy and Spain came samples of acute and convalescent COVID-19. T cells, B-cell-depleted T cells, or PBMCs supplied cDNA or gDNA.

The germline CDR1 and CDR2 sequences are SGHTA and FQGNSA. The CDR3 contains 11 residues. The germline V and J ends were trimmed by 5 bases and 4 bases, with 6 bases remaining between them. Only a few counts were recorded for this clone. In the source study's methods: Estimation of nucleated cell counts relied on the amplification of reference gene primers. Using immunoSEQ multiplex PCR, the repertoire was profiled, and TCRdb retains in-frame clones only, with some absent. The DNA gave D and trimming, while V, J and clone size come from that table. The sample records about 240,000 clones, 85% to 90% being singletons.

The clonotype was recovered from a woman aged 70-85 years with active or convalescent COVID-19. Specimen: peripheral blood. The chain employs TRBV7-2 and TRBJ2-7; D is unclear. CDR3 sequence (DNA): TGTGCCAGCAGCCCGCAGTACGAGCAGTACTTC. Residues: CASSPQYEQYF.